The rows below give T cell receptor beta chains drawn from one sample of a study of spatial heterogeneity in lung cancer. MiXCR, applied by TCRdb to the 5' RACE reads, yields one record per CDR3 protein. The sample shows 95,000 to 120,000 distinct CDR3 sequences, roughly 10% of them seen only once. This specimen was PBMCs, taken at follow-up. The receptors come from a female donor with early-stage non-small cell lung cancer. Each CDR3 is given without its conserved first and last residue. The order of the fields is CDR3 length, J gene, V gene, CDR3 protein.

13 | TRBJ2-1 | TRBV7-2 | ASSLGLPAYNEQF
11 | TRBJ1-4 | TRBV6-2/TRBV6-3 | ASNHRGGEKLF
10 | TRBJ2-7 | TRBV29-1 | SAVGQGNEQY
10 | TRBJ1-2 | TRBV7-9 | ASRQRTYGYT
12 | TRBJ2-5 | TRBV20-1 | SASLRGALETQY
17 | TRBJ2-7 | TRBV3-1 | ASSHSRVLGGRVSYEQY
11 | TRBJ1-1 | TRBV19 | ASREDRRTEAF
11 | TRBJ2-1 | TRBV2 | ASSRGNYNEQF
12 | TRBJ2-7 | TRBV20-1 | SQRAGTGLNEQY
14 | TRBJ2-7 | TRBV5-4 | ASSPTSGSVYSEQY
9 | TRBJ2-1 | TRBV25-1 | ASSDVYEQF
16 | TRBJ1-4 | TRBV27 | ASSPDRGFFATNEKLF
10 | TRBJ2-7 | TRBV4-2 | ASSQGAREQY
11 | TRBJ1-2 | TRBV10-3 | AISDSGSYGYT
14 | TRBJ2-5 | TRBV27 | ASYPDPSLPRETQY